One sample yielded the 19 T cell receptor beta chains listed below, sequenced in a study of cytomegalovirus exposure and HLA in healthy donors. The PCR was carried out with 60 Vbeta primers and 13 Jbeta primers. Using immunoSEQ multiplex PCR, the repertoire was profiled, and TCRdb retains in-frame clones only, with some absent. The sample contains some 150,000 clones, around 79% of which appear only once. The sample consisted of PBMCs. The receptors were sampled from a man in his thirties or forties in good health and CMV-seropositive.

The CDR3 reads CASSLNQGNYGYTF. The DNA for the CDR3 is TGTGCCAGCAGCTTAAATCAGGGGAACTATGGCTACACCTTC. The chain combines TRBV7-9 with TRBJ1-2; a possible D gene is TRBD1 (6 bases). Per germline, CDR1 SEHNR and CDR2 FQNEAQ (reference sequence). Between the trimmed V and J ends, which lost 2 bases and 2 bases, there was a span of 9 bases. There are 14 residues in the CDR3. The full variable domain, rest sourced from reference TRBV7-9 and TRBJ1-2, is DTGVSQNPRHKITKRGQNVTFRCDPISEHNRLYWYRQTLGQGPEFLTYFQNEAQLEKSRLLSDRFSAERPKGSFSTLEIQRTEQGDSAMYLCASSLNQGNYGYTFGSGTRLTVV.

This clone has a single count. CDR3 sequence: CASSIPRDSRMNEQFF. DNA for the CDR3: TGTGCCAGCAGTATACCCCGGGACAGTAGAATGAATGAGCAGTTCTTC. The chain joins TRBV28 to TRBJ2-1; TRBD1 matches 7 bases. The CDR3 totals 16 residues. Trimming removed 5 bases from V and 7 bases from J; junction bases left unmatched: 14. Germline V gene lookup returns CDR1 MDHEN and CDR2 SYDVKM.

The chain is built from TRBV6-1 and TRBJ2-5; D possibly corresponds to TRBD1 (5 bases). The end of the DNA fits TRBJ2-7 better, so the J call may be wrong. There are 12 residues in the CDR3. The germline V gene encodes CDR1 MNHNS and CDR2 SASEGT. CDR3 DNA: TGTGCCAGCAGTGAAAGGGGTTACGAGCAGTACTTC. Amino acid sequence: CASSERGYEQYF.

This chain links TRBV7-8 with TRBJ1-6; possible D gene TRBD1, 6 bases. This CDR3 comprises 16 residues. Germline CDR1 is SGHVS and CDR2 is FQNEAQ. V was pared by 1 base and J by 8 bases, with 15 bases between. CDR3 loop: CASSLVLQGRDSPLHF. CDR3 sequence (DNA): TGTGCCAGCAGCTTAGTCCTACAGGGTAGGGATTCACCCCTCCACTTT.

This clone has just one count. The genes are TRBV19 and TRBJ2-1; TRBD2 agrees at 15 bases. After removal of 4 bases from V and 10 bases from J, the junction contained 17 bases not matched to a gene. CDR3 length: 19 amino acids. Germline V gene data show CDR1 as LNHDA and CDR2 as SQIVND (reference sequence). The CDR3 DNA reads as TGTGCCAGTAGTAACTTAAGGACTAGCGGGGGGGCGGGCGTCGGAGAGCAGTTCTTC. Translation: CASSNLRTSGGAGVGEQFF.

The chain is built from TRBV30 and TRBJ2-7, with TRBD1 matching 7 bases. The CDR3 sequence is 12 residues long. Germline assignment: CDR1 GTSNPN and CDR2 SVGIG (reference sequence). Trimming cost V 8 bases and J 5 bases; bases outside gene matches: 9. The chain's CDR3 is CAGATGADEQYF. The CDR3 coding sequence is TGTGCCGGGGCAACAGGGGCGGACGAGCAGTACTTC.

The chain has TRBV14 and TRBJ1-1, with D unclear. Germline-derived CDR1 and CDR2 are SGHDN and FVKESK. The ends were cut back, 0 bases at V and 2 bases at J, with 7 bases in the middle. The CDR3 totals 14 residues. Here the CDR3 DNA reads TGTGCCAGCAGCCAAGAACACACAAACACTGAAGCTTTCTTT. Translation gives CASSQEHTNTEAFF.

This clone was seen only a few times. The chain couples TRBV19 to TRBJ2-3; TRBD1 matches 8 bases. The V gene's germline CDR1 is LNHDA and CDR2 SQIVND (reference sequence). The CDR3 loop spans 15 amino acids. With 5 bases clipped from V and 6 bases from J, the junction kept 10 bases outside the gene matches. The CDR3 DNA reads TGTGCCAGTAGTGTCAGGACAGGGTGGCAGGATACGCAGTATTTT. It translates to CASSVRTGWQDTQYF.

This chain uses TRBV29-1 with TRBJ2-5; D is unresolved. The CDR3 has 13 residues. Germline lookup yields CDR1 SQVTM and CDR2 ANQGSEA. Trimming took 1 base from V and 1 from J, leaving 7 bases between them. The CDR3 region is CSVEGAGQETQYF. The CDR3 region has the DNA TGCAGCGTTGAAGGGGCAGGCCAAGAGACCCAGTACTTC. The complete variable domain, with remaining parts taken from reference TRBV29-1 and TRBJ2-5, reads SAVISQKPSRDICQRGTSLTIQCQVDSQVTMMFWYRQQPGQSLTLIATANQGSEATYESGFVIDKFPISRPNLTFSTLTVSNMSPEDSSIYLCSVEGAGQETQYFGPGTRLLVL.

In this sample, this clone turned up a few times. The J gene is TRBJ1-3, the V gene TRBV28; D gene ambiguous. CDR1 and CDR2 from the germline V gene are MDHEN and SYDVKM. Deletions cut 5 bases from V and 4 bases from J, with 12 bases between. This CDR3 has 14 amino acids. For the CDR3, the DNA is TGTGCCAGCAGTACTGCTAACTTCGGAAACACCATATATTTT. The encoded protein is CASSTANFGNTIYF. The full variable domain, in which reference TRBV28 and TRBJ1-3 provide the parts outside the CDR3, is DVKVTQSSRYLVKRTGEKVFLECVQDMDHENMFWYRQDPGLGLRLIYFSYDVKMKEKGDIPEGYSVSREKKERFSLILESASTNQTSMYLCASSTANFGNTIYFGEGSWLTVV.

The rearrangement joins TRBV18 to TRBJ2-7, with TRBD1 matching over 9 bases. V dropped 0 bases and J dropped 5; count of bases not matched to a gene: 5. Germline V gives CDR1 KGHSH, CDR2 LQKENI. CDR3 length equals 15 residues. For the CDR3, the DNA is TGTGCCAGCTCACCACCGCTACAGGGGGCCGACGAGCAGTACTTC. Its protein is CASSPPLQGADEQYF.

This chain uses TRBV27 with TRBJ2-3; 9 bases agree with TRBD2. The CDR3 totals 18 residues. The trim removed 6 bases at V and 0 bases at J, leaving 13 bases unmatched. Germline V lookup: CDR1 MNHEY, CDR2 SMNVEV (reference sequence). Here the CDR3 reads CASRIAGAQATSTDTQYF. Here the CDR3 DNA reads TGTGCCAGCAGGATAGCGGGAGCTCAAGCTACTAGCACAGATACGCAGTATTTT.

The V call is TRBV10-3, the J call TRBJ2-7; D gene uncertain. Germline loops: CDR1 ENHRY, CDR2 SYGVKD. CDR3 length: 11 residues. V lost 1 base, J lost 6 bases, and 4 bases lay in between. The CDR3 is CAISELVEQYF. The CDR3 DNA reads TGTGCCATCAGTGAGTTAGTCGAGCAGTACTTC.

The chain joins TRBV27 to TRBJ2-7; the match to TRBD1 covers 8 bases. Germline V gene sequence: CDR1 MNHEY, CDR2 SMNVEV (reference sequence). The CDR3 contains 15 residues. J lost 3 bases, V lost 5 bases, and 9 bases had no gene match. DNA for the CDR3: TGTGCCAGCAGTCCAACTGGGACAGGCGACTACGAGCAGTACTTC. Its protein is CASSPTGTGDYEQYF.

This rearrangement joins TRBV7-9 to TRBJ1-5; 7 bases map to TRBD1. This CDR3 contains 15 residues. The germline gives CDR1 SEHNR, CDR2 FQNEAQ (reference sequence). V shed 0 bases and J 4 bases; nucleotides not matched to a gene: 3. The CDR3, as DNA: TGTGCCAGCAGCTTAGCCGGGACAGATAATCAGCCCCAGCATTTT. Translated, it gives CASSLAGTDNQPQHF.

This clone was counted between two and nine times. The chain recombines TRBV29-1 with TRBJ2-1; TRBD2 agrees at 13 bases. Germline V gene sequence: CDR1 SQVTM, CDR2 ANQGSEA. The V gene end was trimmed by 5 bases and the J gene end by 8 bases; junction bases not matched to a gene: 6. CDR3 length: 14 amino acids. CDR3 nucleotides: TGCAGCGTTCGGACTAGCGGGAGCCAAGATGAGCAGTTCTTC. This gives the protein CSVRTSGSQDEQFF.

The chain employs TRBV12-5 and TRBJ2-1; 10 positions agree with TRBD2. CDR1 is LGHNT and CDR2 is FRNRAP in the germline V gene. The CDR3 contains 15 residues. V lost 6 bases to trimming and J lost 10 bases; unmatched junction nucleotides: 12. CDR3 in DNA: TGTGCTAGTGGGAGAGCGGGAGGGTTTCTCGGGGAGCAGTTCTTC. Amino acids: CASGRAGGFLGEQFF.

V and J are TRBV27 and TRBJ2-1; no firm D call. The CDR3 runs 12 residues. Germline V lookup: CDR1 MNHEY, CDR2 SMNVEV (reference sequence). Between the trimmed V and J ends, which lost 3 bases and 4 bases, there was a span of 4 bases. This CDR3 reads CASSFLYNEQFF. The CDR3 bases are TGTGCCAGCAGTTTCCTATACAATGAGCAGTTCTTC.

The V call is TRBV4-3, the J call TRBJ1-3; a possible D gene is TRBD1 (5 bases). Germline CDR1 LGHNA, CDR2 YSLEER. The V gene lost 0 bases and the J gene lost 0 bases, with 15 bases spanning the gap. CDR3 length: 18 residues. The DNA for the CDR3 is TGCGCCAGCAGCCAAGAGTCTGGCAGGGTGATCTCTGGAAACACCATATATTTT. Residues: CASSQESGRVISGNTIYF.